This T cell receptor (beta chain) came from a study of vaccination effects on CD4 cells after COVID-19. Sequenced by immunoSEQ multiplex PCR; TCRdb stores in-frame clones only, minus some. The table shows some 52,000 clones, with roughly three quarters occurring only once. Worth noting for this clone: Its antigen is as yet unknown.

Antigen-specific CD4+ T cells expanded by the ViraFEST assay with viral peptide pools were then sequenced. With more than nine days of culture completed, CD4+ T cells were isolated. Vaccine recipients, nucleocapsid antibody negative, had no prior SARS-CoV-2 infection. Between the trimmed V and J ends, which lost 6 bases and 0 bases, there was a span of 11 bases. The CDR3 length is 14 residues. The germline CDR1 and CDR2 sequences are KGHSH and LQKENI. This receptor was obtained from a human donor who received a COVID-19 vaccine. Sequenced here: CD4+ T cells from PBMCs cultured with HCoV-OC43 spike peptides, sampled before COVID-19 vaccination. Subset defined: HCoV-OC43 spike overlapping peptide pool stimulation. The chain combines TRBV18 with TRBJ1-1; TRBD1 might be the D (5 bases). CDR3 residues: CASSLDSMNTEAFF. CDR3 bases: TGTGCCAGCTCCCTCGACAGTATGAACACTGAAGCTTTCTTT.